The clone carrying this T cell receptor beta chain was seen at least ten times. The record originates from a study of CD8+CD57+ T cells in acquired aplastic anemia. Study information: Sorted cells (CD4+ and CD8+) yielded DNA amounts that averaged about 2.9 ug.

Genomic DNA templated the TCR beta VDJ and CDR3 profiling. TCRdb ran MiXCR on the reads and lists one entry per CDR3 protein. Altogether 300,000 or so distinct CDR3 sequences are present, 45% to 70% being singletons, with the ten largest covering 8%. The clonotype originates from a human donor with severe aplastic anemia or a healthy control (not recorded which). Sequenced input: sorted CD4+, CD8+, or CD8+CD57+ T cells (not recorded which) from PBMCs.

CDR3 sequence reads: CASSLLWRDSSSSYNEQFF. As DNA, the CDR3 is TGTGCCAGCAGCCTACTATGGAGGGACTCAAGTAGCTCCTACAATGAGCAGTTCTTC. V usage is TRBV7-9 and J usage is TRBJ2-1, with D tentatively TRBD2 (6 bases). V was shortened by 5 bases and J by 0 bases, with 23 bases between the two germline ends. The CDR3 is 19 amino acids. Germline V gene sequence: CDR1 SEHNR, CDR2 FQNEAQ (reference sequence).